This TCR beta chain was obtained from a study of T cells in Graves' hyperthyroidism and ophthalmopathy. Study in general: Before treatment of any kind, peripheral blood was taken at initial diagnosis.

TCR beta CDR3 regions were amplified from RNA transcripts. Using the HTBI primer set, a first-round RT-PCR was run on the TCR CDR3. TCRdb passed the multiplex PCR reads through MiXCR, listing each CDR3 protein once. The sample holds approximately 400,000 distinct CDR3 sequences, approximately 13% seen once. This clonotype came up many times. Unmatched junction bases numbered 6, after V lost 3 bases and J lost 6 bases. In germline, CDR1 is DFQATT, CDR2 SNEGSKA (reference sequence). CDR3 length: 14 residues. What was sequenced was blood. V gene TRBV20-1 combines with J gene TRBJ1-5, with TRBD1 matching over 9 bases. This sequence was found in a woman between 55 and 75 years old with Graves' hyperthyroidism. The CDR3 DNA reads as TGCAGTGCTAGGAGGACAGGGGTGGCTCAGCCCCAGCATTTT. Its translation is CSARRTGVAQPQHF.